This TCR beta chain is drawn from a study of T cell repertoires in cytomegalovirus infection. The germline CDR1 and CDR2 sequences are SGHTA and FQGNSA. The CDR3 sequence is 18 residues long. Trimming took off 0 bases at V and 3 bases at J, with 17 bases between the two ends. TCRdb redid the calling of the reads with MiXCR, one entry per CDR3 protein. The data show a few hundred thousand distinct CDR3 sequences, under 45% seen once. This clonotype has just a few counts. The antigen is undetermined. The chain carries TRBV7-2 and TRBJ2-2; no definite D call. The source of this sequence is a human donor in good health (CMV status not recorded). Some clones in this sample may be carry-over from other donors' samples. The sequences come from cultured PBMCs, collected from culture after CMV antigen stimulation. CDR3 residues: CASSLAAVTVVYTGELFF. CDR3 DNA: TGTGCCAGCAGCTTAGCCGCAGTGACCGTAGTGTACACCGGGGAGCTGTTTTTT.